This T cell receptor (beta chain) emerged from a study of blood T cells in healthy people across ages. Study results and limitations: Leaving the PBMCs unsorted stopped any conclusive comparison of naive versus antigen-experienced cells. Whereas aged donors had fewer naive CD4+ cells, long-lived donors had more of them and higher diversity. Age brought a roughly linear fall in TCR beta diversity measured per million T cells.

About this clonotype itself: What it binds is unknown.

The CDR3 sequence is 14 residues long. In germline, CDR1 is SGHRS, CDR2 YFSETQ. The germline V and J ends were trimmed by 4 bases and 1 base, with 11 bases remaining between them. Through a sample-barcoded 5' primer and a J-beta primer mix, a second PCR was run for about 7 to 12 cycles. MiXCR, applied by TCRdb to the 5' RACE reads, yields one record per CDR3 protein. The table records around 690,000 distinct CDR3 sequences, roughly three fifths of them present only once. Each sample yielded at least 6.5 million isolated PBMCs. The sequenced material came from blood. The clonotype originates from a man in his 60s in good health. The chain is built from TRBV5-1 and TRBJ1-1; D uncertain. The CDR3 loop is CASSNPPRNTEAFF. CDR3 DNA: TGCGCCAGCAGCAATCCGCCAAGGAACACTGAAGCTTTCTTT.